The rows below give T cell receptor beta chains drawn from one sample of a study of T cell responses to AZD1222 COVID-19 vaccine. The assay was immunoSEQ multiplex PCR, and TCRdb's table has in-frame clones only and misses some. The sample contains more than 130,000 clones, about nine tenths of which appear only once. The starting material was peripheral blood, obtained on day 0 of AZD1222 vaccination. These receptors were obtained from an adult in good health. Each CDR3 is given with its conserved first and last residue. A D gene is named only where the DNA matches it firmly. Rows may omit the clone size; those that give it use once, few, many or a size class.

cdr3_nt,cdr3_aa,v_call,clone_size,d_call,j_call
TGTGCCAGCTCACCCCGACAGGGTACCACCGGGGAGCTGTTTTTT,CASSPRQGTTGELFF,TRBV18,-,TRBD1,TRBJ2-2
TGCGCCAGCAGCCAAGTCTGGAGTCCACTCGGGCAGTTCTTC,CASSQVWSPLGQFF,TRBV4-3,-,-,TRBJ2-1
TGTGCCACCAGTGATTTTGGTGGCAGGGCGGCAGATACGCAGTATTTT,CATSDFGGRAADTQYF,TRBV24-1,-,-,TRBJ2-3
TGTGCCAGCAGTTACTCTGAGAGGTACACTGAAGCTTTCTTT,CASSYSERYTEAFF,TRBV6-5,-,-,TRBJ1-1
TGTGCCAGCACCATCAGGGTGGAAAAACTGTTTTTT,CASTIRVEKLFF,TRBV12-3/TRBV12-4,once,-,TRBJ1-4
TGTGCCAGCAGCTTAGTAGGGGGAACGCTCTATGGCTACACCTTC,CASSLVGGTLYGYTF,TRBV7-2,-,-,TRBJ1-2
TGTGCCACCAGCAGACCCCGGACAGGGGGAAACTCCTACGAGCAGTACTTC,CATSRPRTGGNSYEQYF,TRBV15,-,TRBD1,TRBJ2-7
TGTGCCAGCAGTTACGACCAGTTGGAGGGTTCTACTGAAGCTTTCTTT,CASSYDQLEGSTEAFF,TRBV6-2/TRBV6-3,-,-,TRBJ1-1
TGTGCCAGTAGTAAGGGACAGGGGTTCACTGAAGCTTTCTTT,CASSKGQGFTEAFF,TRBV19,-,TRBD1,TRBJ1-1
TGTGCCAGCAGCGTAGGGAACCCTGGGGCCAACGTCCTGACTTTC,CASSVGNPGANVLTF,TRBV9,-,-,TRBJ2-6
TGCGCCAGCAGCCAACGTCTAGCGGGGGATGAGCAGTTCTTC,CASSQRLAGDEQFF,TRBV4-1,-,TRBD2,TRBJ2-1
TGTGCCAGCAGTCCTACGGTCGGGGCTAGCGGAACCTACGAGCAGTACTTC,CASSPTVGASGTYEQYF,TRBV6-6,few,TRBD2,TRBJ2-7
TGTGCCAGCAGCTTGGGTGGGTTTGGGTATGGCTACACCTTC,CASSLGGFGYGYTF,TRBV5-5,-,-,TRBJ1-2
TGTGCCAGCAACCCCGATTTATCTTACAATCAGCCCCAGCATTTT,CASNPDLSYNQPQHF,TRBV6-5,-,-,TRBJ1-5
TGTGCCAGCAGCGTAGCTACGGGGGCTGAAGCTTTCTTT,CASSVATGAEAFF,TRBV9,-,-,TRBJ1-1
TGTGCCAGCTCACCCGGGGGACAGAGAAATGAAAAACTGTTTTTT,CASSPGGQRNEKLFF,TRBV18,-,TRBD1,TRBJ1-4
TGTGCCAGCAGCTTGTCGGTGGCAGGGGAATATAGCAATCAGCCCCAGCATTTT,CASSLSVAGEYSNQPQHF,TRBV5-4,-,-,TRBJ1-5
TGTGCCAGCAGTTGGAGCGGACAGTATAGCAATCAGCCCCAGCATTTT,CASSWSGQYSNQPQHF,TRBV6-6,-,-,TRBJ1-5
TGTGCCAGCAGCTCCGACCGGGACGTAGGGTCCACTGAAGCTTTCTTT,CASSSDRDVGSTEAFF,TRBV13,-,-,TRBJ1-1
TGCAGTGCTAGAGTCTTAGACATTCAGTACTTC,CSARVLDIQYF,TRBV20-1,-,-,TRBJ2-4
TGTGCCAGCAGCCTCGTTCTGGGGGGTGCTGGCACTGAAGCTTTCTTT,CASSLVLGGAGTEAFF,TRBV7-2,-,-,TRBJ1-1
TGCGCCAGCAGCCATCCCACTAGCACAGATACGCAGTATTTT,CASSHPTSTDTQYF,TRBV4-3,-,-,TRBJ2-3
TGTGCCAGCAATCGAGGGTCGCTAGCGGGAGGAGGGAGCAGGGAGACCCAGTACTTC,CASNRGSLAGGGSRETQYF,TRBV11-3,-,TRBD2,TRBJ2-5
TGTGCTAGTGGTTTGGTCTTCAATCAGCCCCAGCATTTT,CASGLVFNQPQHF,TRBV12-5,-,-,TRBJ1-5
TGTGCCAGCAGCTTAATAGGTCTGACGGACTTTTGGCACTTC,CASSLIGLTDFWHF,TRBV7-2,-,-,TRBJ2-7
TGTGCCAGCAGTTATGGGGGCAGGCACAGAGGTGGCTACACCTTC,CASSYGGRHRGGYTF,TRBV6-7,-,-,TRBJ1-2
TGTGCCTGGAGTGCCTGGTCGGGACAGGGGAATAGGGGGAACACTGAAGCTTTCTTT,CAWSAWSGQGNRGNTEAFF,TRBV30,few,TRBD1,TRBJ1-1
TGTGCCATCAGTGAGCCCCGCGGGGGGATCAGGGGCACTGAAGCTTTCTTT,CAISEPRGGIRGTEAFF,TRBV10-3,-,-,TRBJ1-1
TGTGCCAGCAGCCAAAACCGTGCTGGTTTGGTAGTTAACTATGGCTACACCTTC,CASSQNRAGLVVNYGYTF,TRBV3-1/TRBV3-2,-,-,TRBJ1-2
TGTGCCAGCAGCCACGCCGGGACAGGGGGGGAGGAAAGTGAAAAACTGTTTTTT,CASSHAGTGGEESEKLFF,TRBV3-1/TRBV3-2,-,TRBD1,TRBJ1-4
TGTGCCAGCAGCTTAGCGGGGGGTTACTCACCCCTCCACTTT,CASSLAGGYSPLHF,TRBV7-2,once,-,TRBJ1-6
TGTGCCAGCACTACCAGTGCGGGAGGGGAGCTGTTTTTT,CASTTSAGGELFF,TRBV6-6,-,-,TRBJ2-2
TGTGCCAGCAGCTTTTCCGGGGCCGTCAATGAAAAACTGTTTTTT,CASSFSGAVNEKLFF,TRBV5-4,-,-,TRBJ1-4
TGTGCCAGCAGCCTAACGGGACAAAATTCACCCCTCCACTTT,CASSLTGQNSPLHF,TRBV11-3,-,-,TRBJ1-6
TGTGCCACCTTATGGGGGACCGACACCGGGGAGCTGTTTTTT,CATLWGTDTGELFF,TRBV6-5,-,-,TRBJ2-2
TGTGCCAGCAGCCCTAGGATAGCGGGGGGGTTTAGCTACAATGAGCAGTTCTTC,CASSPRIAGGFSYNEQFF,TRBV9,-,TRBD2,TRBJ2-1